The 18 T cell receptor beta chains presented below share a single source sample, sequenced in a study of patients and donors after allogeneic stem cell transplantation. TCRdb re-derived calls from the RT-PCR reads in MiXCR, one entry per CDR3 protein. The sample consists of some 160,000 distinct CDR3 sequences, approximately 25% of them appearing once. Sequencing was carried out using blood, either unsorted or a sorted T cell fraction (not recorded which). Every receptor here comes from a human donor who was either an allogeneic HSCT recipient or a stem cell or donor lymphocyte infusion donor (not recorded which). It is not recorded whose cells these are; they may come from a transplant donor.

The chain's CDR3 is CASSVGLAGKTDTQYF. DNA of the CDR3: TGTGCCAGCAGCGTAGGACTAGCGGGAAAGACAGATACGCAGTATTTT. The V gene is TRBV9, the J gene TRBJ2-3; 11 bases line up with TRBD2. V was pared by 0 bases and J by 3 bases, with 3 bases of the junction left unmatched. The CDR3 has 16 residues. In germline, CDR1 is SGDLS, CDR2 YYNGEE. The whole variable domain, remainder taken from reference TRBV9 and TRBJ2-3, is DSGVTQTPKHLITATGQRVTLRCSPRSGDLSVYWYQQSLDQGLQFLIQYYNGEERAKGNILERFSAQQFPDLHSELNLSSLELGDSALYFCASSVGLAGKTDTQYFGPGTRLTVL.

J is TRBJ2-6 and V is TRBV29-1, with D tentatively TRBD1 (5 bases). The CDR3 runs 14 residues. CDR1 is SQVTM and CDR2 is ANQGSEA in the germline V gene. V was clipped by 7 bases and J by 0 bases, with 10 bases between them. The CDR3 bases are TGCAGCGCGTTAGACAGCTCTGGGGCCAACGTCCTGACTTTC. Its protein product is CSALDSSGANVLTF.

This sequence joins TRBV12-3 or TRBV12-4 and TRBJ2-3, with 12 positions matching TRBD2. The CDR3 covers 16 residues. V gave up 6 bases and J gave up 4 bases; unmatched junction bases: 8. For the CDR3, the DNA is TGTGCCAGCAGACGTTTACTAGCGGGAGGTGCAGATACGCAGTATTTT. This codes for CASRRLLAGGADTQYF.

This clonotype was detected only a few times. The gene calls are TRBV5-1 and TRBJ2-5; D perhaps matches TRBD1 (6 bases). The CDR3 runs to 16 residues. Trimming cost V 0 bases and J 2 bases, with 14 bases left between them. From germline, CDR1 is SGHRS and CDR2 YFSETQ. This CDR3 reads CASSLDRESLQETQYF. CDR3 bases: TGCGCCAGCAGCTTGGACAGGGAGAGCCTTCAAGAGACCCAGTACTTC.

This clonotype was recorded a few times. The V and J genes are TRBV9 and TRBJ2-1, with 7 bases aligning to TRBD2. The germline gives CDR1 SGDLS, CDR2 YYNGEE. V shed 0 bases, J shed 8 bases, and the junction held 8 bases outside the gene matches. The CDR3 is 15 amino acids. This CDR3 reads CASSVASRENDEQFF. The DNA of the CDR3 is TGTGCCAGCAGCGTAGCCTCGCGGGAGAACGATGAGCAGTTCTTC. Complete variable domain (other parts from reference TRBV9 and TRBJ2-1): DSGVTQTPKHLITATGQRVTLRCSPRSGDLSVYWYQQSLDQGLQFLIQYYNGEERAKGNILERFSAQQFPDLHSELNLSSLELGDSALYFCASSVASRENDEQFFGPGTRLTVL.

This clonotype came up a few times. The rearrangement joins TRBV5-1 to TRBJ2-1; no reliable D call. The CDR3 contains 17 residues. V shed 0 bases and J shed 0 bases, with 13 bases lying between them. Germline loops: CDR1 SGHRS, CDR2 YFSETQ. The CDR3 nucleotides are TGCGCCAGCAGCTTGGCCGATGGGTTAAGCTCCTACAATGAGCAGTTCTTC. Translating gives CASSLADGLSSYNEQFF.

The gene calls are TRBV5-1 and TRBJ2-3; D is ambiguous. CDR1 and CDR2 from the germline V gene are SGHRS and YFSETQ. The CDR3 runs 13 residues. V lost 0 bases to trimming and J lost 5 bases, with 7 bases between them. The DNA of the CDR3 is TGCGCCAGCAGCTTGGGAGGTATAGATACGCAGTATTTT. Its protein is CASSLGGIDTQYF.

This clonotype was detected a few times. The V and J genes are TRBV7-2 and TRBJ2-1; D not resolved. The CDR3 sequence is 13 residues long. Deletions cut 4 bases from V and 5 bases from J, with 9 bases between. CDR1 is SGHTA and CDR2 is FQGNSA in the germline V gene. CDR3 protein: CASSSGPNNEQFF. DNA for the CDR3: TGTGCCAGCAGCTCGGGTCCCAACAATGAGCAGTTCTTC.

The rearrangement links TRBV9 to TRBJ1-2, with 8 bases fitting TRBD1. With V trimmed by 7 bases and J by 3 bases, 8 bases remained unmatched. Germline V lookup: CDR1 SGDLS, CDR2 YYNGEE. The CDR3 consists of 14 residues. In nucleotides, the CDR3 is TGTGCCAGCGGAGGACAGGGCGCTTACTATGGCTACACCTTC. Residues: CASGGQGAYYGYTF.

The chain joins TRBV20-1 to TRBJ1-5, with TRBD1 identical over 7 bases. J lost 2 bases, V lost 5 bases, and 9 bases had no gene match. CDR1 DFQATT and CDR2 SNEGSKA come from the germline V gene (reference sequence). The CDR3 spans 15 residues. The CDR3 bases are TGCAGTGCTTTCACAGGGGAGGAAGGCAATCAGCCCCAGCATTTT. Translated: CSAFTGEEGNQPQHF.

J is TRBJ1-5 and V is TRBV20-1; D unresolved. This CDR3 is 13 amino acids long. V lost 0 bases, J lost 6 bases, and 9 bases lay in between. Per the germline V gene, CDR1 is DFQATT and CDR2 is SNEGSKA (reference sequence). Here the CDR3 reads CSARDSLAQPQHF. The CDR3 DNA follows: TGCAGTGCTAGAGATAGTTTGGCTCAGCCCCAGCATTTT.

This clonotype occurred many times. The chain has TRBV10-3 and TRBJ1-5; D might be TRBD1 (5 bases). With 2 bases removed from V and 1 base from J, the gap between germline ends came to 6 bases. CDR3 length: 14 amino acids. CDR1 ENHRY and CDR2 SYGVKD come from the germline V gene. CDR3 DNA: TGTGCCATCAGTGAGCGGGGGAGCAATCAGCCCCAGCATTTT. Translating gives CAISERGSNQPQHF.

As regards this clonotype: A much larger clone is a single base away; this may be a read error. The chain has TRBV20-1 and TRBJ1-1, with a weak D call TRBD1 (5 bases). The V end was cut by 0 bases, the J end by 0 bases, with 14 bases between. The germline CDR1 and CDR2 sequences are DFQATT and SNEGSKA (reference sequence). This CDR3 has 16 residues. The CDR3, as DNA: TGCAGTGCTAGAGATTCAGTGGTGGGGCTGAACACTGAAGCTTTCTTT. Protein: CSARDSVVGLNTEAFF.

This clonotype was counted a few times. The chain recombines TRBV27 with TRBJ1-4; D perhaps matches TRBD1 (5 bases). The CDR3 is made up of 14 amino acids. V gave up 3 bases and J gave up 5 bases, with 10 bases separating them. Germline loops: CDR1 MNHEY, CDR2 SMNVEV (reference sequence). CDR3 coding DNA: TGTGCCAGCAGTTTTACAGGCCTCAATGAAAAACTGTTTTTT. This sequence encodes CASSFTGLNEKLFF.

This clonotype was counted a few times. This chain joins TRBV2 and TRBJ2-1; TRBD2 aligns across 7 bases. The germline V gene encodes CDR1 SNHLY and CDR2 FYNNEI. CDR3 length: 15 amino acids. Unmatched junction bases numbered 7, after V lost 2 bases and J lost 6 bases. CDR3 sequence reads: CASSEPLAVGNEQFF. In nucleotides, the CDR3 is TGTGCCAGCAGTGAACCCCTAGCGGTGGGCAATGAGCAGTTCTTC.

The sample holds a few counts of this clonotype. This chain links TRBV6-6 with TRBJ1-5; 10 nucleotides line up with TRBD1. The CDR3 totals 18 residues. Unmatched junction bases numbered 7, after V lost 2 bases and J lost 0 bases. Germline values: CDR1 MNHNY, CDR2 SVGAGI (reference sequence). The CDR3 loop is CASSYGDRGTLSNQPQHF. DNA of the CDR3: TGTGCCAGCAGTTACGGGGACAGGGGAACCCTTAGCAATCAGCCCCAGCATTTT.

This clonotype occurred a few times. The rearrangement joins TRBV3-1 to TRBJ1-1; TRBD1 might be the D (6 bases). V lost 0 bases and J 2 bases, leaving 7 bases between the germline ends. Germline V gene data show CDR1 as LGHDT and CDR2 as YNNKEL (reference sequence). This CDR3 is built from 14 residues. For the CDR3, the DNA is TGTGCCAGCAGCCAAGAGACAGGTAACACTGAAGCTTTCTTT. Its translation is CASSQETGNTEAFF.

There are a few counts of this clonotype. The V and J genes are TRBV21-1 and TRBJ2-7; the table assigns TRBD1, which was not confirmed against the DNA. TRBV21-1 is described as a pseudogene. The CDR3 runs to 15 residues. CDR3 DNA sequence: TGTGCCAGCAGCAAATTGGGACAGGGGGCCGACGAGCAGTACTTC. Protein product: CASSKLGQGADEQYF.